The T cell receptor beta chain described here comes from a study of shared clonotypes between healthy human individuals. With regard to this clone: The antigen remains unidentified.

Generated by immunoSEQ multiplex PCR, the TCRdb table keeps only in-frame clones and is missing some. The repertoire holds fewer than 1.8 million clones, with 98% to 99% as singletons. Study findings and constraints: Non-shared clonotypes had lower generation probabilities than clonotypes shared by all four sorted-subset donors.

The study separated CD4+ cells into CD45RA+ naive and CD45RA-negative memory subsets. V was cut by 4 bases and J by 1 base, with 17 bases left in between. Germline-derived CDR1 and CDR2 are MNHNS and SASEGT. This CDR3 is built from 17 residues. Sequenced: naive CD4+ T cells sorted from blood. Subset in this sample: CD45RA+ positively selected. This clonotype originated in a man aged 30 to 39 in good health. This chain uses TRBV6-1 with TRBJ1-5; perhaps TRBD1 as D (5 bases). In DNA form, the CDR3 reads TGTGCCAGCAGTGCCCTCGGGACGGTCACCAGCAATCAGCCCCAGCATTTT. It yields the protein CASSALGTVTSNQPQHF.